This TCR beta chain was retrieved from a study of cytomegalovirus exposure and HLA in healthy donors. Findings of the study overall: Altogether, about 160 TCR beta chains were recorded as cytomegalovirus-associated. Later on, analysis showed that most CMV-associated TCR beta chains appeared to be HLA-restricted.

The PCR made use of 60 Vbeta and 13 Jbeta primers. This table comes from immunoSEQ multiplex PCR, and its TCRdb copy is limited to in-frame clones, with some not included. Of some 60,000 clones listed, 80% to 90% were seen once; the top ten hold about 1.5%. On this clone itself: The antigen is not known.

The material sequenced was PBMCs. This sequence was found in a man younger than 30 in good health and CMV-seronegative.

CDR3 nucleotide sequence: TGTGCCAGCAGTGGGCCCGAGGACAGGGTTCACTATGGCTACACCTTC. It is translated as CASSGPEDRVHYGYTF. The rearrangement joins TRBV6-1 to TRBJ1-2; 8 nucleotides agree with TRBD1. Germline CDR1 MNHNS, CDR2 SASEGT. V lost 4 bases, J lost 3 bases, and 10 bases stayed unmatched. The CDR3 has 16 amino acids.